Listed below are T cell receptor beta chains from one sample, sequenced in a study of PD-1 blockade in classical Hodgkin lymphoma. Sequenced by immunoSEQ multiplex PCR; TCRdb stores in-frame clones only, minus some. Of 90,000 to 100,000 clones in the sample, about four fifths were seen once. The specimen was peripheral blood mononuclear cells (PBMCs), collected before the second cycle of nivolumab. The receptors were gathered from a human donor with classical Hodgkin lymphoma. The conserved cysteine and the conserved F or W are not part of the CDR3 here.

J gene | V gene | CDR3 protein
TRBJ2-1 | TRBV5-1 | ASSLGSYNEQF
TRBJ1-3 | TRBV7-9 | AGSSGNTIY
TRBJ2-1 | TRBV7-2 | ASSRYGDEQF
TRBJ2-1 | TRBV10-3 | AISEGGTKQF
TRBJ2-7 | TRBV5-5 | ASSLEVVPRNEQY
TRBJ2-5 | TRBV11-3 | ASSLGGQAPETQY
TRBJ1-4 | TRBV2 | ASKLSWDRGPTNEKLF
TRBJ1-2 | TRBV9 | ASSVGVGIGYT
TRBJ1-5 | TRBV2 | ASSETAADQPQH
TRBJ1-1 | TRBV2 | ASWGQGTSMNTEAF
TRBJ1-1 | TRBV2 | ACHRDPSGTEAF
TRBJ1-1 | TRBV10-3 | AISPGSNTEAF
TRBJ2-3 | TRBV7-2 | ASSFATERGTQY
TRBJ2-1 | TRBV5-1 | ASTPGERYNEQF
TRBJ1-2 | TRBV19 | ASSIRRLYGYT
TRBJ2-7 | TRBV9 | ASSTLHYEQY
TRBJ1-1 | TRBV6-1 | ASSVEDRIMNTEAF
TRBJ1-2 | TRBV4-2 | ASSHEGASNYGYT
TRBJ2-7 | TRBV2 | ASNEAREINEQY